The T cell receptor beta chain described here comes from a study of healthy donors' naive CD4 and CD8 T cells. Starting from 500 ng of total RNA, TCR libraries were made with linear amplification. TCRdb re-analysed the reads in MiXCR, keeping a single row per CDR3 protein. The sample consists of about 180,000 distinct CDR3 sequences, over 60% of them appearing once. There are 15 residues in the CDR3. The germline CDR1 and CDR2 sequences are SGHKS and YYEKEE (reference sequence). With 4 bases removed from V and 2 bases from J, the gap between germline ends came to 13 bases. This TCR was recovered from a pool of human donors in good health; the sample pools cells from several healthy donors. This chain links TRBV5-5 with TRBJ1-5, with D unresolved. Input material: naive CD4+ and CD8+ T cells sorted from blood, pooled from several donors. The CDR3 coding sequence is TGTGCCAGCAGCCTGGGTGACGACGGCAATCAGCCCCAGCATTTT. Translating gives CASSLGDDGNQPQHF. Full variable domain (outside the CDR3, taken from reference TRBV5-5 and TRBJ1-5): DAGVTQSPTHLIKTRGQQVTLRCSPISGHKSVSWYQQVLGQGPQFIFQYYEKEERGRGNFPDRFSARQFPNYSSELNVNALLLGDSALYLCASSLGDDGNQPQHFGDGTRLSIL.